This T cell receptor beta chain was identified in a study of blood T cell repertoires in COVID-19. Trimming shortened V by 9 bases and J by 7 bases, and 12 bases separated the two germline ends. Germline V gives CDR1 LNHDA, CDR2 SQIVND (reference sequence). CDR3 length: 12 residues. The assay was immunoSEQ multiplex PCR, and TCRdb's table has in-frame clones only and misses some. Of over 350,000 clones in the sample, approximately 87% were seen once. The sample comprised PBMCs or T cells enriched from blood (not recorded which). This clonotype was obtained from a woman between 45 and 65 years old who had recovered from COVID-19. The chain uses TRBV19 and TRBJ1-4, with a weak D call TRBD1 (5 bases). CDR3: CASRVEGEKLFF. The CDR3 nucleotides are TGTGCCAGCAGGGTAGAAGGTGAAAAACTGTTTTTT. The variable domain in full, completed from reference TRBV19 and TRBJ1-4, reads DGGITQSPKYLFRKEGQNVTLSCEQNLNHDAMYWYRQDPGQGLRLIYYSQIVNDFQKGDIAEGYSVSREKKESFPLTVTSAQKNPTAFYLCASRVEGEKLFFGSGTQLSVL.